The next 15 T cell receptor beta chains were all read from a single sample in a study of shared clonotypes between healthy human individuals. Clones were sequenced by immunoSEQ multiplex PCR, and TCRdb holds only the in-frame ones, with some missing. The repertoire holds 1.4 million to 1.5 million clones, roughly 96% seen once, with roughly 1.2% in the top ten. Sequenced: naive CD4+ T cells sorted from blood. Subset given: CD45RA+ positively selected. The receptor set was obtained from a young man in good health.

The gene calls are TRBV7-8 and TRBJ2-5, with TRBD2 identical over 13 bases. The end of the DNA is better explained by TRBJ2-7, so the J call may be wrong. CDR1 is SGHVS, CDR2 FQNEAQ, per germline. The CDR3 has 17 amino acids. CDR3: CASSLSRTSGSPYEQYF. Here the CDR3 DNA reads TGTGCCAGCAGCTTATCGCGGACTAGCGGGAGCCCCTACGAGCAGTACTTC.

The chain employs TRBV29-1 and TRBJ2-3; the match to TRBD1 covers 9 bases. Germline values: CDR1 SQVTM, CDR2 ANQGSEA. The J segment lost 5 bases and the V segment lost 3 bases, leaving 6 bases of the junction unmatched. The CDR3 is 14 amino acids. The CDR3 DNA reads as TGCAGCGTTGAGGGACAGGGTAATTTAGATACGCAGTATTTT. Translation: CSVEGQGNLDTQYF.

With regard to this clone: Other DNA sequences in this sample translate to the same CDR3. In DNA form, the CDR3 reads TGCAGCGTTGGGCTAGCCTACGAGCAGTACTTC. Translation gives CSVGLAYEQYF. The V call is TRBV29-1, the J call TRBJ2-7, with D unresolved. Germline CDR1 SQVTM, CDR2 ANQGSEA. Trimming cost V 4 bases and J 2 bases, with 6 bases left between them. There are 11 residues in the CDR3.

V and J are TRBV5-1 and TRBJ2-2, with D unresolved. The germline V gene has CDR1 SGHRS and CDR2 YFSETQ. The V and J ends lost 4 bases and 7 bases respectively, with 8 bases between them. The CDR3 extends over 12 amino acids. The CDR3 nucleotides are TGCGCCAGCAGCCTGGAAGGCGGGGAGCTGTTTTTT. Translated, it gives CASSLEGGELFF.

The chain joins TRBV27 to TRBJ1-1, with TRBD1 matching over 10 bases. This CDR3 comprises 15 residues. The germline V gene encodes CDR1 MNHEY and CDR2 SMNVEV (reference sequence). Trimming removed 6 bases from V and 2 bases from J; junction bases left unmatched: 6. CDR3 in DNA: TGTGCCAGCAGACCGGACAGGGGGTTTAACACTGAAGCTTTCTTT. This gives the protein CASRPDRGFNTEAFF.

The genes are TRBV27 and TRBJ2-7; TRBD1 might be the D (6 bases). The CDR3 sequence is 15 residues long. Looked up from germline, CDR1 is MNHEY and CDR2 is SMNVEV (reference sequence). Deletions cut 4 bases from V and 3 bases from J, with 16 bases between. In nucleotides, the CDR3 is TGTGCCAGCAGTTATTCCCGGACAGTTCTCTACGAGCAGTACTTC. It codes for CASSYSRTVLYEQYF.

V is TRBV6-5 and J is TRBJ2-7, with D perhaps assigned TRBD1 or TRBD2 (5 bases each). CDR1 MNHEY and CDR2 SVGAGI come from the germline V gene. Trimming shortened V by 7 bases and J by 3 bases, and 13 bases separated the two germline ends. This CDR3 has 13 amino acids. The CDR3 sequence is CASTRGRDYEQYF. DNA for the CDR3: TGTGCCAGCACCCGGGGCAGGGACTACGAGCAGTACTTC.

The V call is TRBV7-2, the J call TRBJ2-1; 8 bases are a match to TRBD2. CDR1 SGHTA and CDR2 FQGNSA come from the germline V gene. V trimming: 1 base; J trimming: 6 bases; junction bases outside the gene matches: 5. This CDR3 has 15 residues. The CDR3 DNA follows: TGTGCCAGCAGCTTAGGTGGGACTAGTGGCAATGAGCAGTTCTTC. Its translation is CASSLGGTSGNEQFF.

This clone was counted a single time. The chain couples TRBV28 to TRBJ2-5; TRBD2 matches at 8 bases. CDR3 length: 13 amino acids. Per germline, CDR1 MDHEN and CDR2 SYDVKM. J gave up 4 bases and V 6 bases, and 4 bases lay outside the gene matches. CDR3 bases: TGTGCCAGCAGCGTAGCGGGACGAGAGACCCAGTACTTC. Protein sequence: CASSVAGRETQYF.

The rearrangement joins TRBV6-1 to TRBJ1-1; a weak D match, TRBD1 (6 bases). Germline CDR1 reads MNHNS; CDR2 reads SASEGT. V lost 2 bases and J lost 5, with 15 bases in between. The CDR3 spans 15 residues. Written as DNA, the CDR3 is TGTGCCAGCAGTGAACCGCAAACAGGGAAGACTGAAGCTTTCTTT. It yields the protein CASSEPQTGKTEAFF.

The DNA for the CDR3 is TGTGCCAGCTCAAAAATGGGGAACTATGGCTACACCTTC. This encodes CASSKMGNYGYTF. The chain combines TRBV18 with TRBJ1-2; D gene unclear. Germline V gene lookup returns CDR1 KGHSH and CDR2 LQKENI. CDR3 length: 13 amino acids. V shed 5 bases and J shed 2 bases, with 9 bases lying between them. Complete variable domain (other parts from reference TRBV18 and TRBJ1-2): NAGVMQNPRHLVRRRGQEARLRCSPMKGHSHVYWYRQLPEEGLKFMVYLQKENIIDESGMPKERFSAEFPKEGPSILRIQQVVRGDSAAYFCASSKMGNYGYTFGSGTRLTVV.

As to this clone: Other DNA sequences from this sample encode an identical CDR3 as well. V gene TRBV28 combines with J gene TRBJ2-1; D not certain. Deletions cut 5 bases from V and 0 bases from J, with 8 bases between. Germline V CDR1 and CDR2: MDHEN, SYDVKM. There are 14 residues in the CDR3. CDR3 DNA sequence: TGTGCCAGCAGTCCAGGTAGCTCCTACAATGAGCAGTTCTTC. It specifies CASSPGSSYNEQFF. Full variable domain (rest looked up from reference TRBV28 and TRBJ2-1): DVKVTQSSRYLVKRTGEKVFLECVQDMDHENMFWYRQDPGLGLRLIYFSYDVKMKEKGDIPEGYSVSREKKERFSLILESASTNQTSMYLCASSPGSSYNEQFFGPGTRLTVL.

This rearrangement joins TRBV5-4 to TRBJ2-1; D is uncertain. The CDR3 loop spans 15 amino acids. The V end was cut by 7 bases, the J end by 5 bases, with 19 bases between. Germline values: CDR1 SGHNT, CDR2 YYREEE (reference sequence). The DNA for the CDR3 is TGTGCCAGCTCTCTTGAATTGAGCAGAAACAATGAGCAGTTCTTC. Translation gives CASSLELSRNNEQFF. The variable domain in full, with the rest retrieved from reference TRBV5-4 and TRBJ2-1, is ETGVTQSPTHLIKTRGQQVTLRCSSQSGHNTVSWYQQALGQGPQFIFQYYREEENGRGNFPPRFSGLQFPNYSSELNVNALELDDSALYLCASSLELSRNNEQFFGPGTRLTVL.

This chain uses TRBV7-6 with TRBJ1-1, with TRBD1 as a possible D gene (6 bases). The CDR3 totals 14 residues. Germline V gene sequence: CDR1 SGHVS, CDR2 FNYEAQ. V shed 4 bases and J shed 7 bases, with 16 bases lying between them. The CDR3 sequence: CASSSRQAPFEAFF. DNA for the CDR3: TGTGCCAGCAGCTCAAGACAGGCGCCATTTGAAGCTTTCTTT.

The CDR3 loop is CSVFNRGNTGELFF. The CDR3 nucleotides read TGCAGCGTTTTTAATAGGGGGAACACCGGGGAGCTGTTTTTT. The V and J genes are TRBV29-1 and TRBJ2-2; D possibly corresponds to TRBD1 (5 bases). From germline, CDR1 is SQVTM and CDR2 ANQGSEA. The CDR3 extends over 14 amino acids. The V and J ends lost 5 bases and 1 base respectively, with 11 bases between them.